The clone carrying this T cell receptor (beta chain) was detected a few times. Its specificity is not known. This record comes from a study of post-analysis software for immune sequencing data. The study's findings and limits: Relative to controls, patients had 5 or 6 TRBV segments at higher frequency, with TRBV5-6, TRBV5-1 and TRBV20-1 among these.

Prepared libraries of TCR beta cDNA carried unique molecular identifiers. TCRdb reprocessed the PCR reads with MiXCR, giving one entry per CDR3 protein. The sample contains about 800,000 distinct CDR3 sequences, about 32% of which appear only once. J lost 1 base, V lost 5 bases, and 5 bases had no gene match. Per germline, CDR1 SGHTA and CDR2 FQGNSA. This CDR3 contains 15 residues. This sequence joins TRBV7-2 and TRBJ2-5; 9 bases match TRBD1. Specimen: blood. This clonotype was obtained from a girl aged 5 to 17 with multiple sclerosis. CDR3 residues: CASSAGQGFQETQYF. The CDR3, as DNA: TGTGCCAGCAGCGCAGGACAGGGGTTCCAAGAGACCCAGTACTTC.